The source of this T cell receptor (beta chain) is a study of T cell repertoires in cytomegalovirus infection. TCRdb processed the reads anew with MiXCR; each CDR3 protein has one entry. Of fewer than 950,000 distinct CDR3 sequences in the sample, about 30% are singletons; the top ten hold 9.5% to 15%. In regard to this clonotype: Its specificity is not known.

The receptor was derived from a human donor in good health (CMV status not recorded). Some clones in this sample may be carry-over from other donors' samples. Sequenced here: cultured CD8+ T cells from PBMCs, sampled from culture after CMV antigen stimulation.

The CDR3 coding sequence is TGTGCCACCAGCAGCCACCGCGGGGCCAGCACAGATACGCAGTATTTT. Encoded protein: CATSSHRGASTDTQYF. The J gene is TRBJ2-3, the V gene TRBV15, with D tentatively TRBD2 (6 bases). Germline V gives CDR1 LNHNV, CDR2 YYDKDF (reference sequence). The V and J ends lost 3 bases and 0 bases respectively, with 13 bases between them. The CDR3 is 16 amino acids.